This T cell receptor (delta chain) was retrieved from a study of human gamma delta and Vdelta1 T cells. The ends were cut back, 4 bases at V and 4 bases at J, with 25 bases in the middle. In germline, CDR1 is TSWWSYY, CDR2 QGS. The CDR3 totals 18 residues. TCRdb reprocessed the PCR reads using CATT. The sample contains more than 5,000 delta-chain clones, just under 9.5% of which appear only once. V and J are TRDV1 and TRDJ1; a weak D match, TRDD2 (6 bases). The sequence was obtained from a human donor in good health. The sample consisted of naive CD27+ Vdelta1 gamma-delta T cells from blood. CDR3 DNA sequence: TGTGCTCTTGGGGCCCTTACCTTCCCGGGGACAAGAGGCGATAAACTCATCTTT. This translates into CALGALTFPGTRGDKLIF.